This TCR beta chain appears in the sequencing data of a study of radiotherapy plus CTLA-4 blockade in lung cancer. Overall study context: Among enrolled patients, 15% to 20% responded and 30% to 40% achieved disease control. Findings and limits, study-wide: Clones of tumor-derived TCRs expanded in blood after radiotherapy plus ipilimumab.

Germline trimming cut 2 bases from V and 5 bases from J; bases unmatched to any gene: 5. CDR3 length: 15 residues. The germline CDR1 and CDR2 sequences are MNHNS and SASEGT. Sequencing used immunoSEQ multiplex PCR; TCRdb keeps in-frame clones, though not all of them. The sample records about 110,000 clones, approximately 80% being singletons. Remarks on this clone: Its matching antigen is unknown.

The clonotype originates from a human donor with non-small cell lung cancer that progressed on radiotherapy plus ipilimumab. Some clones in this sample may be carry-over from other donors' samples. V gene TRBV6-1 combines with J gene TRBJ1-4, with 7 nucleotides matching TRBD1. The sequencing used peripheral blood, collected from a patient treated with radiotherapy plus ipilimumab. The CDR3 loop reads CASSETDRLNEKLFF. Here the CDR3 DNA reads TGTGCCAGCAGTGAAACGGACAGGTTAAATGAAAAACTGTTTTTT.